This is a list of T cell receptor beta chains from one sample in a study of vaccination effects on CD4 cells after COVID-19. For these receptors, no antigen is known. TCRdb's table, derived via immunoSEQ multiplex PCR, lists solely in-frame clones and lacks some. Among 55,000 to 80,000 clones, around 72% were seen once, and the ten largest hold about 4.1%. The sequencing used CD4+ T cells from PBMCs cultured with HCoV-OC43 spike peptides, collected before COVID-19 vaccination. The receptors were sampled from a human donor who received a COVID-19 vaccine. Each CDR3 is given with its conserved first and last residue. Fields, in order: J gene, V gene, clone size, D gene, CDR3 protein, CDR3 DNA. A D gene is named only where the DNA matches it firmly. Clone size is shown for a subset of rows, as once, few, many or a class of expanded clone.

>TRBJ1-4|TRBV9|NA|NA
CASSVAPSKRDHTQSLFF
TGTGCCAGCAGCGTCGCCCCCAGTAAGCGAGACCATACTCAGTCGCTGTTTTTT
>TRBJ1-3|TRBV27|NA|NA
CASRRLASGNTIYF
TGTGCCAGCCGTCGTCTAGCCTCTGGAAACACCATATATTTT
>TRBJ1-2|TRBV19|NA|NA
CASTDLFMGEGYTF
TGTGCCAGTACCGATCTTTTTATGGGGGAAGGCTACACCTTC
>TRBJ2-5|TRBV7-2|NA|TRBD2
CASSPTSGQETQYF
TGTGCCAGCAGCCCGACTAGCGGCCAAGAGACCCAGTACTTC
>TRBJ2-5|TRBV27|NA|TRBD1
CASSSDRGEVTQYF
TGTGCCAGCAGTTCGGACAGGGGAGAGGTGACCCAGTACTTC
>TRBJ2-2|TRBV19|NA|NA
CASSMGDRNTGELFF
TGTGCCAGTAGTATGGGGGATCGGAACACCGGGGAGCTGTTTTTT
>TRBJ2-3|TRBV24-1|NA|NA
CATSARDRDVADTQYF
TGTGCCACCAGTGCCCGGGACCGGGACGTGGCAGATACGCAGTATTTT
>TRBJ1-2|TRBV11-1|few|TRBD1
CASSLARDRAYGYTF
TGTGCCAGCAGCTTGGCCCGGGACAGGGCCTATGGCTACACCTTC
>TRBJ2-3|TRBV18|NA|TRBD2
CASSPQPGGADTQYF
TGTGCCAGCTCACCACAGCCGGGGGGTGCAGATACGCAGTATTTT
>TRBJ1-6|TRBV9|NA|NA
CASSENQGNSPLHF
TGTGCCAGCAGTGAGAATCAGGGAAATTCACCCCTCCACTTT
>TRBJ2-2|TRBV24-1|NA|TRBD2
CATSGGAGAGELFF
TGTGCCACCAGCGGGGGGGCTGGGGCCGGGGAGCTGTTTTTT
>TRBJ2-2|TRBV4-3|NA|NA
CASSQTYGQGDTGELFF
TGCGCCAGCAGCCAAACATATGGGCAGGGAGACACCGGGGAGCTGTTTTTT
>TRBJ1-2|TRBV30|NA|TRBD1
CAWSQPDRSNYGYTF
TGTGCCTGGAGTCAACCGGACAGGTCAAACTATGGCTACACCTTC
>TRBJ2-5|TRBV7-2|NA|TRBD2
CASTPRGLAGGFGETQYF
TGTGCCAGCACCCCCCGGGGCCTAGCGGGGGGGTTTGGAGAGACCCAGTACTTC
>TRBJ2-1|TRBV4-2|NA|NA
CASSQVNSIHEQFF
TGTGCCAGCAGCCAAGTGAATAGTATCCATGAGCAGTTCTTC
>TRBJ2-1|TRBV10-3|few|NA
CAISERIEQFF
TGTGCCATCAGTGAGAGGATTGAGCAGTTCTTC
>TRBJ1-2|TRBV7-2|NA|TRBD1
CASSPEGAAGNYGYTF
TGTGCCAGCAGCCCAGAGGGGGCCGCGGGGAACTATGGCTACACCTTC
>TRBJ1-2|TRBV12-3/TRBV12-4|NA|NA
CASSSGVYGYTF
TGTGCCAGCAGTTCCGGGGTATATGGCTACACCTTC
>TRBJ1-1|TRBV6-5|NA|TRBD1
CASRMTGDTEAFF
TGTGCCAGCAGGATGACAGGGGACACTGAAGCTTTCTTT
>TRBJ2-2|TRBV5-1|NA|TRBD1
CASRHSGQLNTGELFF
TGCGCCAGCAGGCACTCGGGACAGCTGAACACCGGGGAGCTGTTTTTT
>TRBJ1-4|TRBV5-1|NA|NA
CASSLAQGVDNEKLFF
TGCGCCAGCAGCTTGGCCCAGGGCGTGGACAATGAAAAACTGTTTTTT
>TRBJ1-2|TRBV7-2|once|NA
CASSLAPGQKANYGYTF
TGTGCCAGCAGCTTAGCGCCCGGACAGAAAGCTAACTATGGCTACACCTTC
>TRBJ2-2|TRBV10-2|NA|TRBD2
CASRGTSGGAPGELFF
TGCGCCAGCAGGGGGACAAGCGGGGGGGCCCCCGGGGAGCTGTTTTTT
>TRBJ2-5|TRBV9|NA|NA
CASSVGQETQYF
TGTGCCAGCAGCGTAGGCCAAGAGACCCAGTACTTC
>TRBJ1-1|TRBV6-2/TRBV6-3|NA|TRBD1
CASSYAGTGNTEAFF
TGTGCCAGCAGTTACGCGGGGACAGGGAACACTGAAGCTTTCTTT
>TRBJ2-2|TRBV2|NA|NA
CASSSADYRDTGELFF
TGTGCCAGCAGTTCCGCGGACTACAGAGACACCGGGGAGCTGTTTTTT
>TRBJ1-4|TRBV3-1/TRBV3-2|NA|NA
CASSQSLGGRGEKLFF
TGTGCCAGCAGCCAAAGTCTCGGGGGGCGAGGTGAAAAACTGTTTTTT
>TRBJ1-2|TRBV18|few|NA
CASSPQGTSYGYTF
TGTGCCAGCTCACCACAGGGGACCAGCTATGGCTACACCTTC
>TRBJ2-5|TRBV24-1|NA|NA
CATSDSTIQETQYF
TGTGCCACCAGTGATTCCACCATACAAGAGACCCAGTACTTC
>TRBJ1-2|TRBV6-2/TRBV6-3|few|NA
CASSYSTPAGAGYTF
TGTGCCAGCAGTTACTCGACACCCGCAGGGGCCGGCTACACCTTC
>TRBJ2-2|TRBV10-3|NA|NA
CAIKPGLQNTGELFF
TGTGCCATCAAACCGGGACTCCAGAACACCGGGGAGCTGTTTTTT
>TRBJ1-1|TRBV6-5|NA|TRBD1
CASSSPTGMNTEAFF
TGTGCCAGCAGTTCGCCGACAGGGATGAACACTGAAGCTTTCTTT
>TRBJ2-5|TRBV4-1|NA|TRBD2
CASRPGLTQETQYF
TGCGCCAGTCGCCCGGGACTAACACAAGAGACCCAGTACTTC
>TRBJ2-3|TRBV27|NA|NA
CASSLQGGTTDTQYF
TGTGCCAGCAGTTTGCAGGGGGGAACCACAGATACGCAGTATTTT
>TRBJ2-1|TRBV6-5|NA|NA
CASTFGGASYNEQFF
TGTGCCAGCACCTTTGGAGGGGCGTCCTACAATGAGCAGTTCTTC
>TRBJ2-4|TRBV27|NA|NA
CASSAVAKNIQYF
TGTGCCAGCAGTGCCGTAGCCAAAAACATTCAGTACTTC
>TRBJ1-2|TRBV7-2|NA|NA
CASSGGGLYGYTF
TGTGCCAGCAGCGGTGGGGGGCTCTATGGCTACACCTTC
>TRBJ1-3|TRBV6-2/TRBV6-3|NA|NA
CASSYSNGNTIYF
TGTGCCAGCAGTTACTCGAATGGAAACACCATATATTTT
>TRBJ2-3|TRBV5-1|NA|NA
CASSLVDSTDTQYF
TGCGCCAGCAGCTTGGTAGATAGCACAGATACGCAGTATTTT
>TRBJ2-2|TRBV6-5|NA|NA
CASSPEGATGELFF
TGTGCCAGCAGTCCGGAGGGGGCCACCGGGGAGCTGTTTTTT
>TRBJ1-3|TRBV6-2/TRBV6-3|once|NA
CASSPSPKGQTDSGNTIYF
TGTGCCAGCAGCCCTAGCCCAAAAGGACAGACCGACTCTGGAAACACCATATATTTT
>TRBJ1-1|TRBV11-2|NA|NA
CASSLPVRRTEAFF
TGTGCCAGCAGCCTTCCTGTCAGGAGAACTGAAGCTTTCTTT
>TRBJ2-3|TRBV4-3|NA|NA
CASSQEFGLGTDTQYF
TGCGCCAGCAGCCAAGAATTCGGACTTGGGACAGATACGCAGTATTTT
>TRBJ2-1|TRBV3-1/TRBV3-2|NA|NA
CASMTLASNEQFF
TGTGCCAGCATGACCCTAGCCTCAAATGAGCAGTTCTTC
>TRBJ2-3|TRBV7-2|NA|TRBD2
CASSLEGLAGGTQYF
TGTGCCAGCAGCTTAGAGGGGCTAGCGGGGGGTACGCAGTATTTT
>TRBJ2-3|TRBV7-8|NA|NA
CASSSSITDTQYF
TGTGCCAGCAGCTCCTCAATCACAGATACGCAGTATTTT
>TRBJ1-1|TRBV4-1|NA|NA
CASSQFGWGVDTEAFF
TGCGCCAGCAGCCAGTTTGGATGGGGGGTGGACACTGAAGCTTTCTTT
>TRBJ1-1|TRBV2|NA|NA
CASSVRFTEAFF
TGTGCCAGCAGTGTTCGGTTCACTGAAGCTTTCTTT
>TRBJ1-2|TRBV7-2|NA|NA
CASSRGWLGADGYTF
TGTGCCAGCAGCAGAGGGTGGTTGGGGGCGGATGGCTACACCTTC